This entry concerns a single TCR beta chain. Its antigen remains unidentified. Base qualities were left out, and no much larger clone turns up one base away. This sample was taken from a study of blood T cell repertoires in COVID-19 (TCRdb year 2020). With regard to the full study: The collaborator samples originated in the United States, Italy and Spain and spanned the acute and convalescent phases of COVID-19. The material from the prospective study consisted of cDNA or gDNA derived from T cells, B-cell-depleted T cells, or PBMCs. Deeply sampled blood TCRbeta repertoires from subjects exposed to, actively infected with, or recovered from COVID-19 were included in the dataset. The repertoires were released in a freely available public database intended as a resource for research on the immune response to SARS-CoV-2. Samples were obtained from the ongoing ImmuneRACE study (first 160 participants) and from 1,254 subjects provided by 6 global collaborators. Sample metadata almost always included a de-identified subject ID, COVID-19 status, age in years and sex. Where available, HLA class I and class II types were taken from metadata supplied by the sample provider and were not determined by assay-based typing.

General study outcomes and caveats: The amount of clinical and demographic metadata varied by source and participant and was provided uncurated.

Collaborating institutions collected whole blood in K2EDTA tubes following their own protocols. For TCRbeta analysis, collaborators shipped samples in one of three forms: frozen whole blood, isolated PBMCs, or DNA extracted from either of those sample types. TCRbeta CDR3 regions were amplified from genomic DNA by means of the immunoSEQ Assay, a bias-controlled multiplex PCR. The source study handled its data this way. The number of nucleated cells in each sample was estimated by amplification of reference gene primers within the assay. Sequence reads were collapsed and filtered to measure the absolute abundance of every unique TCRbeta CDR3 rearrangement. For each sample, productive Simpson clonality was calculated as the square root of Simpson's diversity index over productive rearrangements. TCRdb re-hosts the immuneACCESS table, in-frame sequences only. Its copies lack some clones; in the studies checked, an unresolved V gene accounts for under half of them, and the cause for the rest is not known. V, J and clone size reflect that table, while D and trimming were determined from the DNA. This sample lists approximately 100,000 clones; roughly 87% were detected once. Approximately 3% of the sample is taken by the ten largest.

From a lookup of the germline V gene, CDR1 and CDR2 are LGHNA and YSLEER. Unmatched junction bases come to 7, with V trimmed by 1 base and J by 7 bases. Including cysteine and phenylalanine, the CDR3 has 16 amino acids. Only the CDR3 part of the read is kept: 48 bases, read in frame from the first base. The sequencing sample was made of peripheral blood. The origin of this receptor is a man aged 50-60 years in a cohort sampled during active COVID-19. The chain employs TRBV4-3 and TRBJ2-1; 10 bases in the junction line up with TRBD2. The DNA sequence is given as TGCGCCAGCAGCCAAGGACGAGCGGGGGGGCGGAATGAGCAGTTCTTC. It encodes CASSQGRAGGRNEQFF.